Described below is a single TCR beta chain sequence and its context. Its antigen remains unidentified. The CDR3 consists of 16 residues. V was cut by 3 bases and J by 6 bases, with 20 bases left in between. The germline V gene has CDR1 SEHNR and CDR2 FQNEAQ (reference sequence). The sample belongs to a study of cytomegalovirus exposure and HLA in healthy donors. This PCR relied on a set of 60 Vbeta primers and 13 Jbeta primers. The table came from immunoSEQ multiplex PCR; TCRdb's copy has only in-frame clones and leaves some out. The data contain 160,000 or so clones, less than 90% of them singletons. Study-wide findings and caveats: TCR beta sequences numbering some 17,000 were associated with HLA alleles at 0.05 false discovery rate in a later analysis.

This chain links TRBV7-9 with TRBJ1-2; D perhaps matches TRBD1 (5 bases). The sample was PBMCs. The sequence was obtained from a woman under 30 in good health and CMV-seronegative. The CDR3 DNA reads TGTGCCAGCAGCTTGGGCCAGGGCAATTTTGTACATGGCTACACCTTC. Translating it yields CASSLGQGNFVHGYTF.